A few counts support the clone carrying this TCR beta chain. Its antigen is unidentified. This sample stems from a study of T cells in Graves' hyperthyroidism and ophthalmopathy. General study results and limits: Progression to ophthalmopathy was predicted a median of 6.5 months early. Expanded thyroid clonotypes (above 0.001) were mostly also found in blood.

TCR beta CDR3 regions were amplified from RNA transcripts. A set of HTBI primers served as the primers for a first-round RT-PCR of the TCR CDR3. One entry per CDR3 protein results from TCRdb running MiXCR on the multiplex PCR reads. The repertoire holds 450,000 to 500,000 distinct CDR3 sequences, with about 20% as singletons. The PBMCs were sourced from fresh peripheral blood (less than 11 ml). Per the germline V gene, CDR1 is SGHAT and CDR2 is FQNNGV. J lost 15 bases, V lost 5 bases, and 20 bases had no gene match. CDR3 length: 18 amino acids. The rearrangement links TRBV11-2 to TRBJ2-1; 15 bases match TRBD2. This receptor was identified in a woman aged 70-85 years with Graves' ophthalmopathy. The sequenced material came from blood. CDR3 in DNA: TGTGCCAGCAGCCAGGGGAGGGGTGGGACTAGCGGGAGGTGGTCTTTGTTCTTC. It translates to CASSQGRGGTSGRWSLFF.